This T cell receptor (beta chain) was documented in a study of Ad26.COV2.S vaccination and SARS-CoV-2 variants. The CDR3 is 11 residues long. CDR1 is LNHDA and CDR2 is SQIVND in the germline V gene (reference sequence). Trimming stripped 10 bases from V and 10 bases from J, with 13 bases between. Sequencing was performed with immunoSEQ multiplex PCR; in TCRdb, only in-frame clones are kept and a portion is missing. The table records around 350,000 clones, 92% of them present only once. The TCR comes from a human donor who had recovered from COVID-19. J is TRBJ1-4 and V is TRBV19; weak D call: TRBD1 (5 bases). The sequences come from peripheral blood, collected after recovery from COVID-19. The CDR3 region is CATTRGRKLFF. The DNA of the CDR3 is TGTGCCACGACACGGGGCCGAAAACTGTTTTTT.